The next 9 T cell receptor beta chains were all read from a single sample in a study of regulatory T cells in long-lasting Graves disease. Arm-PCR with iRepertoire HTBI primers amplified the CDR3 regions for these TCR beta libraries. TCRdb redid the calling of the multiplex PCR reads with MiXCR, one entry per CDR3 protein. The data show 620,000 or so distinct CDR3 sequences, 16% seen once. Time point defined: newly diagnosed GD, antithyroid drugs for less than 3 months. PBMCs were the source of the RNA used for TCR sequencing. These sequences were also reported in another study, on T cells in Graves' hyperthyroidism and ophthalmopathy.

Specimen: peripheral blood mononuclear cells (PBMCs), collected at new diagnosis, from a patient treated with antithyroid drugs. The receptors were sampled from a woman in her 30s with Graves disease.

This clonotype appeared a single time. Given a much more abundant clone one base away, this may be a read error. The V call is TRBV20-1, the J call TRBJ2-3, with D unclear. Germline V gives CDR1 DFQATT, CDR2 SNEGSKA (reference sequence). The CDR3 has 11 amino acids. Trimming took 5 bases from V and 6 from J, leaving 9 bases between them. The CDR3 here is CSAATLDTQYF. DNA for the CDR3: TGCAGTGCTGCCACGCTGGATACGCAGTATTTT.

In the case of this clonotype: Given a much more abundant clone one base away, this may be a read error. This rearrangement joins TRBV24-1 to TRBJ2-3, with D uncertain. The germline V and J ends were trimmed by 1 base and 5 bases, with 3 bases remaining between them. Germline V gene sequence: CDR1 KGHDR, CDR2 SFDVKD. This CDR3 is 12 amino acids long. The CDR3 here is CATSDFVDTQYF. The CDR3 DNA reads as TGTGCCACCAGTGATTTTGTAGATACGCAGTATTTT.

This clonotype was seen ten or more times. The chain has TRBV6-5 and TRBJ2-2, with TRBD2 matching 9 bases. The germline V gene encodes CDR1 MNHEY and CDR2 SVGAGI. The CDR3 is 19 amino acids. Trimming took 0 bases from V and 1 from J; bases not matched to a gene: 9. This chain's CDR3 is CASSYSTAGGPQNTGELFF. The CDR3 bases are TGTGCCAGCAGTTACTCGACAGCGGGAGGACCCCAGAACACCGGGGAGCTGTTTTTT.

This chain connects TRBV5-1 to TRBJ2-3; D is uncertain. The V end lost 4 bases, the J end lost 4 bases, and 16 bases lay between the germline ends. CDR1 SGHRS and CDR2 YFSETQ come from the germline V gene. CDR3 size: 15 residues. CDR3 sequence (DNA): TGCGCCAGCAGCACCGACTGGGGTGGGGCAGATACGCAGTATTTT. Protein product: CASSTDWGGADTQYF.

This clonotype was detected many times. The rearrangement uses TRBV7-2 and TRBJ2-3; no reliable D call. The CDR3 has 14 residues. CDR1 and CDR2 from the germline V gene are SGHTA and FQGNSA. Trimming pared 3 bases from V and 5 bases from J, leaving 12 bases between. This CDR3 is CASSFPPSKDTQYF. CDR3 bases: TGTGCCAGCAGCTTCCCCCCATCAAAAGATACGCAGTATTTT. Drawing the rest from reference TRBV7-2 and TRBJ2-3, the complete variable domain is GAGVSQSPSNKVTEKGKDVELRCDPISGHTALYWYRQSLGQGLEFLIYFQGNSAPDKSGLPSDRFSAERTGGSVSTLTIQRTQQEDSAVYLCASSFPPSKDTQYFGPGTRLTVL.

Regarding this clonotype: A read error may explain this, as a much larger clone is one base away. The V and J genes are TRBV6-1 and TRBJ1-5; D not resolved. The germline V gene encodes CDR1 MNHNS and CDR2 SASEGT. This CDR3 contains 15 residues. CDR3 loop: CASGSLLVGNHPQHF. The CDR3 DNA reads TGTGCCAGCGGGTCCCTTTTGGTAGGCAATCATCCCCAGCATTTT.

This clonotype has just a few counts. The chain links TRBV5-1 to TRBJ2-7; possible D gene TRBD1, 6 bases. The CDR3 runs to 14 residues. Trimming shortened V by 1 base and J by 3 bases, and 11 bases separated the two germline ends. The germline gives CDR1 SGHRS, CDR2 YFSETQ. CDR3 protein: CASSLIGQSYEQYF. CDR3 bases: TGCGCCAGCAGCTTGATAGGACAGAGCTACGAGCAGTACTTC.

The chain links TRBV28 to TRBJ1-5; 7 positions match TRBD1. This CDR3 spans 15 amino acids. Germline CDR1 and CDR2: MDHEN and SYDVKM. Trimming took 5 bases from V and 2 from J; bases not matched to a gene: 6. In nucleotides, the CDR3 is TGTGCCAGCAGTCTCTCCCAGGGGGGCAATCAGCCCCAGCATTTT. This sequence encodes CASSLSQGGNQPQHF.

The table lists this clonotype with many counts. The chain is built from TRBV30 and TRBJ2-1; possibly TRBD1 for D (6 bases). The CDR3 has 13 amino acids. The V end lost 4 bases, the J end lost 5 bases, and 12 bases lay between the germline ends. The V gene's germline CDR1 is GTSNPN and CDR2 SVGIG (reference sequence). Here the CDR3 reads CAWNDRLNNEQFF. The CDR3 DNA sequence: TGTGCCTGGAACGACAGGCTAAACAATGAGCAGTTCTTC.